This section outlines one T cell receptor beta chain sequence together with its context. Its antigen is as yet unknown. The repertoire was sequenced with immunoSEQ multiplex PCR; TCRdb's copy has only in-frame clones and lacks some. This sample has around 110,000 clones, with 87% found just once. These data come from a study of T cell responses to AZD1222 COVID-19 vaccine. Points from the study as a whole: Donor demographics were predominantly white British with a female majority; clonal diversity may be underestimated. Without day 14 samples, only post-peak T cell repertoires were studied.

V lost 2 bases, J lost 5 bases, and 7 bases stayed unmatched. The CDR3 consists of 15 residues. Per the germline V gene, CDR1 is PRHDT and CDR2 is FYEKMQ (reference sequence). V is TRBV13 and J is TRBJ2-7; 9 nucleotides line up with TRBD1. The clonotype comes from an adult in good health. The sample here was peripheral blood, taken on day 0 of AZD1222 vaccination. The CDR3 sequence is CASSLLQGAPNEQYF. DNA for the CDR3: TGTGCCAGCAGCTTATTACAGGGGGCGCCTAACGAGCAGTACTTC.